Listed here are 14 T cell receptor beta chains from one sample, sequenced in a study of blood T cell repertoires in COVID-19 (dated by TCRdb to 2018 to 2021). Library preparation used the immunoSEQ multiplex PCR assay. TCRdb took over this immuneACCESS table, retaining in-frame rearrangements with V and J assigned. Such tables are incomplete; in checked studies, under half of the missing clones stem from an unresolved V gene, and the remainder is unexplained. This sample holds over 200,000 clones; approximately 79% were observed only once. Together, the top ten hold approximately 5% of the sample. The sequencing sample was made of peripheral blood. The origin of the receptors is a human donor in a cohort sampled during active COVID-19.

The rearrangement joins TRBV18 to TRBJ1-2; 12 positions match TRBD1. The CDR3 has 15 amino acids. Germline CDR1 and CDR2: KGHSH and LQKENI. V trimming: 2 bases; J trimming: 7 bases; junction bases outside the gene matches: 5. Here the CDR3 DNA reads TGTGCCAGCTCACCATCGGGACAGGGGGCCCTTGGCTACACCTTC. Translating it yields CASSPSGQGALGYTF.

The genes are TRBV5-1 and TRBJ2-1; TRBD2 agrees at 9 bases. CDR3 length equals 17 residues. The germline V gene encodes CDR1 SGHRS and CDR2 YFSETQ. V lost 3 bases and J lost 2; bases outside the gene matches: 9. CDR3 coding DNA: TGCGCCAGCAGCTCGGCGGGAGGGGGTGGAACCTACAATGAGCAGTTCTTC. Protein product: CASSSAGGGGTYNEQFF.

This sequence joins TRBV5-6 and TRBJ2-7; D may be TRBD2 (5 bases). There are 16 residues in the CDR3. V dropped 5 bases and J dropped 0 bases, with 18 bases sitting between them. Germline V gene lookup returns CDR1 SGHDT and CDR2 YYEEEE. In DNA, the CDR3 is TGTGCCAGCAGTCTTACCGGTTGGGAGAGCTCCTACGAGCAGTACTTC. This sequence encodes CASSLTGWESSYEQYF.

This clone has only a few counts. The V gene is TRBV6-6, the J gene TRBJ2-7, with 9 bases matching TRBD2. Germline trimming cut 5 bases from V and 9 bases from J; bases unmatched to any gene: 8. In germline, CDR1 is MNHNY, CDR2 SVGAGI (reference sequence). The CDR3 runs to 13 residues. DNA of the CDR3: TGTGCCAGCAGTCAACGGACTAGCGTTGGGCAGTACTTC. Amino acids: CASSQRTSVGQYF.

The J gene is TRBJ2-1, the V gene TRBV19; 9 nucleotides align to TRBD1. J was trimmed by 7 bases and V by 11 bases; bases with no gene match: 12. The CDR3 is 14 residues long. Germline CDR1 and CDR2: LNHDA and SQIVND (reference sequence). This CDR3 reads CASLVGTGPNEQFF. In nucleotides, the CDR3 is TGTGCCTCCCTGGTGGGGACAGGGCCAAATGAGCAGTTCTTC.

The chain couples TRBV7-2 to TRBJ2-1; unclear D gene. Between the trimmed V and J ends, which lost 1 base and 6 bases, there was a span of 13 bases. Germline V gene data show CDR1 as SGHTA and CDR2 as FQGNSA. The CDR3 consists of 15 residues. CDR3 in amino acids: CASSLDLGVFNEQFF. The CDR3, as DNA: TGTGCCAGCAGCTTAGATTTGGGCGTCTTCAATGAGCAGTTCTTC.

The rearrangement links TRBV5-1 to TRBJ2-7; D may be TRBD2 (6 bases). The CDR3 spans 16 residues. Trimming took off 5 bases at V and 4 bases at J, with 22 bases between the two ends. Germline CDR1 is SGHRS and CDR2 is YFSETQ. The chain's CDR3 is CASRLGTLPDFYEQYF. For the CDR3, the DNA is TGCGCCAGCAGACTGGGGACTCTCCCGGACTTTTACGAGCAGTACTTC.

The chain links TRBV7-2 to TRBJ1-2; 11 nucleotides agree with TRBD1. J was trimmed by 8 bases and V by 4 bases; bases with no gene match: 9. The CDR3 loop spans 15 amino acids. Germline V gene lookup returns CDR1 SGHTA and CDR2 FQGNSA. The CDR3 sequence is CASSWRGQGAEGYTF. The CDR3 coding sequence is TGTGCCAGCAGCTGGCGAGGACAGGGGGCGGAAGGCTACACCTTC.

The J gene is TRBJ1-1, the V gene TRBV15, with D perhaps matching TRBD1 (5 bases). The CDR3 extends over 15 amino acids. Germline V gene lookup returns CDR1 LNHNV and CDR2 YYDKDF (reference sequence). Trimming left V 0 bases short and J 0 bases short, with 8 bases between. The CDR3 protein is CATSREGQMNTEAFF. In DNA form, the CDR3 reads TGTGCCACCAGCAGAGAAGGACAAATGAACACTGAAGCTTTCTTT.

In DNA, the CDR3 is TGTGCCAGCTCACCTGTGGGAGAGAACGAGCAGTACTTC. Protein product: CASSPVGENEQYF. The chain combines TRBV18 with TRBJ2-7, with a possible D match to TRBD2 (5 bases). The V and J ends lost 3 bases and 5 bases respectively, with 11 bases between them. This CDR3 is 13 amino acids long. CDR1 and CDR2 from the germline V gene are KGHSH and LQKENI.

This clone was seen at least ten times. V usage is TRBV29-1 and J usage is TRBJ2-5, with 11 bases fitting TRBD2. Looked up from germline, CDR1 is SQVTM and CDR2 is ANQGSEA. This CDR3 has 15 amino acids. Germline trimming cut 7 bases from V and 1 base from J; bases unmatched to any gene: 8. CDR3 sequence: CSGHPGTSGQETQYF. In DNA, the CDR3 is TGCAGCGGCCACCCTGGGACTAGCGGCCAAGAGACCCAGTACTTC.

A single count supports this clone. The chain is built from TRBV29-1 and TRBJ1-1; D unresolved. Germline V gene lookup returns CDR1 SQVTM and CDR2 ANQGSEA. This CDR3 has 12 amino acids. Trimming pared 3 bases from V and 1 base from J, leaving 6 bases between. CDR3 DNA sequence: TGCAGCGTTGATTCCGGGAACACTGAAGCTTTCTTT. This translates into CSVDSGNTEAFF.

The chain combines TRBV18 with TRBJ1-1, with a tentative D call TRBD1 (6 bases). Germline CDR1 KGHSH, CDR2 LQKENI. V lost 3 bases, J lost 4 bases, and 15 bases lay in between. The CDR3 is 15 amino acids. This CDR3 reads CASSPGGGAGTEAFF. CDR3 nucleotides: TGTGCCAGCTCACCGGGTGGGGGGGCCGGCACTGAAGCTTTCTTT.

This clone was counted at least ten times. This sequence joins TRBV6-5 and TRBJ2-7; TRBD1 matches at 7 bases. The trim removed 5 bases at V and 3 bases at J, leaving 10 bases unmatched. CDR3 size: 15 residues. Germline V gene data show CDR1 as MNHEY and CDR2 as SVGAGI. The CDR3 region is CASSPQTGSDYEQYF. The CDR3 DNA is TGTGCCAGCAGTCCCCAGACAGGGTCTGACTACGAGCAGTACTTC.